One and the same sample provided the 15 T cell receptor beta chains below, sequenced in a study of OX40 agonist ivuxolimab in advanced cancers. The data were produced by immunoSEQ multiplex PCR, yet TCRdb's version contains in-frame clones alone and is incomplete. The sample has tens of thousands of clones, approximately 80% seen once. This specimen consisted of CD4+ or CD8+ T cells sorted from blood, obtained in a trial of the OX40 agonist ivuxolimab. The origin of the receptors is an adult with an advanced solid tumor such as melanoma, head and neck, liver or kidney cancer.

The chain uses TRBV28 and TRBJ1-5, with 10 bases that match TRBD1. V shed 5 bases, J shed 0 bases, and the junction held 10 bases outside the gene matches. Per the germline V gene, CDR1 is MDHEN and CDR2 is SYDVKM. The CDR3 consists of 18 residues. CDR3 sequence (DNA): TGTGCCAGCAGTCAATTGGACAGGGGGAAGCATAGCAATCAGCCCCAGCATTTT. The encoded protein is CASSQLDRGKHSNQPQHF.

This clone was seen more than once but under ten times. V is TRBV18 and J is TRBJ1-2; 9 nucleotides agree with TRBD1. The CDR3 runs to 13 residues. Germline V CDR1 and CDR2: KGHSH, LQKENI. V shed 6 bases and J 7 bases; nucleotides not matched to a gene: 6. Written as DNA, the CDR3 is TGTGCCAGCTCCGAAACAGGGGGCGGTGGCTACACCTTC. Amino acid sequence: CASSETGGGGYTF.

V and J are TRBV10-3 and TRBJ1-1; TRBD1 might be the D (6 bases). V was pared by 4 bases and J by 3 bases, with 12 bases between. In germline, CDR1 is ENHRY, CDR2 SYGVKD. The CDR3 runs to 14 residues. The CDR3 bases are TGTGCCATCAGTGTGAAGGGGGGAGACACTGAAGCTTTCTTT. Residues: CAISVKGGDTEAFF.

The sample holds one count of this clone. The chain recombines TRBV6-5 with TRBJ1-2; 7 nucleotides line up with TRBD1. This CDR3 has 13 amino acids. Germline values: CDR1 MNHEY, CDR2 SVGAGI. Losses at the gene ends were 6 bases for V and 4 bases for J; bases not matched to a gene: 5. CDR3 sequence: CASSPDRRYGYTF. The DNA of the CDR3 is TGTGCCAGCAGCCCGGACAGGCGCTATGGCTACACCTTC.

The chain is built from TRBV6-1 and TRBJ1-1, with D possibly TRBD1 on 6 matching bases. Deletions cut 5 bases from V and 1 base from J, with 11 bases between. Germline V lookup: CDR1 MNHNS, CDR2 SASEGT. This CDR3 is 14 amino acids long. The CDR3, as DNA: TGTGCCAGCAGTATCAAACAGGGGAACACTGAAGCTTTCTTT. Translation gives CASSIKQGNTEAFF.

The chain carries TRBV19 and TRBJ1-4; 8 nucleotides agree with TRBD1. In germline, CDR1 is LNHDA, CDR2 SQIVND (reference sequence). The length of the CDR3 is 17 residues. The junction had 13 bases not matched to a gene; V was cut back by 6 bases and J by 4 bases. CDR3 sequence reads: CASSPGQGGYGNEKLFF. In nucleotides, the CDR3 is TGTGCCAGTAGCCCCGGACAGGGAGGATATGGTAATGAAAAACTGTTTTTT.

The rearrangement uses TRBV7-6 and TRBJ2-7; 11 bases map to TRBD1. The J segment lost 3 bases and the V segment lost 5 bases, leaving 6 bases of the junction unmatched. This CDR3 is built from 15 residues. Germline loops: CDR1 SGHVS, CDR2 FNYEAQ. Here the CDR3 reads CASSLGQGAIYEQYF. The CDR3 DNA reads TGTGCCAGCAGCCTTGGACAGGGGGCTATCTACGAGCAGTACTTC.

V usage is TRBV5-1 and J usage is TRBJ2-5; D is unclear. The closer fit of TRBJ2-7 to the DNA end suggests the J call may be wrong. Germline V gene lookup returns CDR1 SGHRS and CDR2 YFSETQ. The CDR3 length is 11 residues. In nucleotides, the CDR3 is TGCGCCAGCAGACAAGAATACGAGCAGTACTTC. Encoded protein: CASRQEYEQYF.

This chain connects TRBV5-6 to TRBJ2-5, with 8 nucleotides matching TRBD1. CDR1 SGHDT and CDR2 YYEEEE come from the germline V gene. The CDR3 runs 15 residues. With 4 bases clipped from V and 2 bases from J, the junction kept 7 bases outside the gene matches. The CDR3 sequence is CASSRGTGGQETQYF. As DNA, the CDR3 is TGTGCCAGCAGCCGCGGTACAGGGGGGCAAGAGACCCAGTACTTC.

The CDR3 region is CASSLDYIRNSNQPQHF. CDR3 in DNA: TGTGCCAGCAGCTTAGATTACATCAGGAATAGCAATCAGCCCCAGCATTTT. This rearrangement joins TRBV11-2 to TRBJ1-5, with D unclear. The germline CDR1 and CDR2 sequences are SGHAT and FQNNGV. V was pared by 0 bases and J by 0 bases, with 12 bases between. This CDR3 is built from 17 residues.

The rearrangement uses TRBV7-2 and TRBJ2-3; D might be TRBD2 (6 bases). Trimming removed 5 bases from V and 4 bases from J, with 10 bases in between. Looked up from germline, CDR1 is SGHTA and CDR2 is FQGNSA. The CDR3 covers 13 residues. CDR3 sequence: CASSLGLPDTQYF. CDR3 bases: TGTGCCAGCAGCCTGGGACTTCCAGATACGCAGTATTTT.

J is TRBJ1-2 and V is TRBV11-2, with TRBD1 matching 7 bases. From germline, CDR1 is SGHAT and CDR2 FQNNGV. J was trimmed by 9 bases and V by 5 bases; bases with no gene match: 12. The CDR3 totals 14 residues. In DNA, the CDR3 is TGTGCCAGCAGCCCGACAGGGCCGGTGAAAAGCTACACCTTC. Protein sequence: CASSPTGPVKSYTF.

The CDR3 nucleotides read TGTGCCAGCAGCTTATTGGTGGCTAGCGGGGGTAGCACAGATACGCAGTATTTT. This translates into CASSLLVASGGSTDTQYF. The genes are TRBV7-9 and TRBJ2-3; TRBD2 matches 10 bases. This CDR3 spans 18 amino acids. Germline values: CDR1 SEHNR, CDR2 FQNEAQ (reference sequence). V lost 2 bases and J lost 0; bases outside the gene matches: 8.

The chain links TRBV6-1 to TRBJ1-2; no firm D call. Trimming pared 2 bases from V and 4 bases from J, leaving 17 bases between. CDR1 is MNHNS and CDR2 is SASEGT in the germline V gene. The length of the CDR3 is 16 residues. DNA for the CDR3: TGTGCCAGCAGTGAAACGGCCGCAGCCTTGGCCTATGGCTACACCTTC. Translation gives CASSETAAALAYGYTF.

The chain uses TRBV28 and TRBJ2-1, with TRBD1 matching 7 bases. V was clipped by 5 bases and J by 8 bases; unmatched bases: 12. The CDR3 loop spans 15 amino acids. CDR1 and CDR2 (germline): MDHEN, SYDVKM. CDR3 region: CASSPPDRPRDEQFF. DNA for the CDR3: TGTGCCAGCAGTCCCCCGGACAGGCCACGGGATGAGCAGTTCTTC.